This entry features one TCR beta chain sequence. Its target is not known. This sample is drawn from a study of OX40 agonist ivuxolimab in advanced cancers. Looking at the study overall: Patients were treated with ivuxolimab, an agonistic anti-OX40 (CD134) antibody. Across the patients, intravenous ivuxolimab was delivered every 2 weeks at 0.01 to 10 mg/kg. Prior anti-PD-1, anti-PD-L1 or anti-CTLA-4 therapy did not bar entry, and 40% to 45% had some. Whole-study results and caveats: Averaging showed that CD8+ T cells had more expanded clones than CD4+ did.

Some clones are missing from TCRdb's copy, which holds only in-frame ones; the method was immunoSEQ multiplex PCR. Of around 80,000 clones in the sample, around 90% are singletons; the top ten hold approximately 0.19%. The V and J ends lost 3 bases and 5 bases respectively, with 16 bases between them. The CDR3 length is 16 residues. The germline gives CDR1 SEHNR, CDR2 FQNEAQ (reference sequence). The chain links TRBV7-9 to TRBJ1-4, with D maybe TRBD1 (6 bases). This specimen consisted of CD4+ or CD8+ T cells sorted from blood, obtained in a trial of the OX40 agonist ivuxolimab. The source is an adult with an advanced solid tumor such as melanoma, head and neck, liver or kidney cancer. DNA of the CDR3: TGTGCCAGCAGCTTCGGACAGTTGAATGGCAATGAAAAACTGTTTTTT. Encoded protein: CASSFGQLNGNEKLFF.